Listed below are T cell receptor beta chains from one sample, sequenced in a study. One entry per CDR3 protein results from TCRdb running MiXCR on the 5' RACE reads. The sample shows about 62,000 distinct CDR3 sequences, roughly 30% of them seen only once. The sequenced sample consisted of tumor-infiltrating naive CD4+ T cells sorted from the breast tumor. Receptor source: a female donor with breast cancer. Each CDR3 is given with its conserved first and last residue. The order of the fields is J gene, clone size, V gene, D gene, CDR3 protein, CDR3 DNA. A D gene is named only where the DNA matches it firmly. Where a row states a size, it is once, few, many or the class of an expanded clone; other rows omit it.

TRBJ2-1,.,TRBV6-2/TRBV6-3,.,CASSSDGRSYNEQFF,TGTGCCAGCAGTTCCGACGGGCGGAGCTACAATGAGCAGTTCTTC
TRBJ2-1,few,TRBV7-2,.,CASTPLNEQFF,TGTGCCAGCACTCCCCTAAATGAGCAGTTCTTC
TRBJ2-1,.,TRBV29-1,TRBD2,CSVGGTSVMNEQFF,TGCAGCGTTGGAGGGACTAGCGTGATGAATGAGCAGTTCTTC
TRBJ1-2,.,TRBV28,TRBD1,CATLAGQGTYGYTF,TGTGCCACCCTTGCGGGACAGGGTACCTATGGCTACACCTTC
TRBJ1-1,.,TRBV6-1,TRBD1,CASSAKTGGNAFF,TGTGCCAGCAGTGCCAAGACAGGGGGGAATGCTTTCTTT
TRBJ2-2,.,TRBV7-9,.,CASSFKDRNTGELFF,TGTGCCAGCAGCTTTAAGGACAGGAACACCGGGGAGCTGTTTTTT
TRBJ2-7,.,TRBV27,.,CAGGPYEQYF,TGTGCGGGGGGCCCCTACGAGCAGTACTTC
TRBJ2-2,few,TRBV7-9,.,CASSRALGLATGELFF,TGTGCCAGCAGCAGGGCTTTAGGGCTAGCGACCGGGGAGCTGTTTTTT
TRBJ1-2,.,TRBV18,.,CASSPLATIYGYTF,TGTGCCAGCTCACCACTTGCGACGATCTATGGCTACACCTTC
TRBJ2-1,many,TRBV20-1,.,CSARLPRRTTYNEQFF,TGCAGTGCTAGACTCCCTAGGCGGACGACCTACAATGAGCAGTTCTTC
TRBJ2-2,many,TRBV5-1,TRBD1,CASQGTEVNTGELFF,TGCGCCAGCCAGGGGACAGAGGTTAACACCGGGGAGCTGTTTTTT
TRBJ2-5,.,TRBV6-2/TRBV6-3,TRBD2,CASSPTRTSGGQETQYF,TGTGCCAGCAGTCCCACCCGGACTAGCGGGGGACAAGAGACCCAGTACTTC
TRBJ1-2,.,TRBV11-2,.,CASSSKTEYGYAF,TGTGCCAGCAGCTCGAAGACAGAATATGGCTACGCCTTC
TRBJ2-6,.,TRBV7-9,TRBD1,CASSEATGVGANVLTF,TGTGCCAGCAGCGAAGCAACAGGGGTTGGGGCCAACGTCCTGACTTTC
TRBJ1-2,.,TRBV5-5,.,CTSSLTEQVYGYTF,TGTACCAGCAGCCTAACTGAACAGGTCTATGGCTACACCTTC
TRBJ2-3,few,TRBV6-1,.,CASLGSWALRGTQYF,TGTGCCAGTCTTGGCTCCTGGGCACTTCGGGGTACGCAGTATTTT
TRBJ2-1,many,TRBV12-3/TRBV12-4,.,CASSLEAHNYNEQFF,TGTGCCAGCAGTTTAGAGGCCCACAATTACAATGAGCAGTTCTTC
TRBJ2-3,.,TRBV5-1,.,CASSARLRTSTDTQYF,TGCGCCAGCAGCGCGCGTCTGAGAACTAGCACAGATACGCAGTATTTT
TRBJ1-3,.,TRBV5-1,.,CASSRTWEGSSGNTIYF,TGCGCCAGCAGCCGTACATGGGAAGGGAGCTCTGGAAACACCATATATTTT
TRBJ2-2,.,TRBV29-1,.,CSVGSIPANTGELFF,TGCAGCGTTGGGTCGATCCCAGCGAACACCGGGGAGCTGTTTTTT
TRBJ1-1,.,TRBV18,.,CASSPRSREVTEAFF,TGTGCCAGCTCACCGCGTAGCAGGGAGGTCACTGAAGCTTTCTTT
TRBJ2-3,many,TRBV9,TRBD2,CASSPDGRSTDTQYF,TGTGCCAGCAGCCCGGACGGGAGGAGCACAGATACGCAGTATTTT
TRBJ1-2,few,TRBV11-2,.,CASSSPRIRGGGYTF,TGTGCCAGCAGCTCACCCAGAATAAGGGGGGGTGGCTACACCTTC
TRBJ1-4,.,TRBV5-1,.,CASSEDATNERLFF,TGCGCCAGCAGCGAGGATGCAACTAATGAAAGACTGTTTTTT
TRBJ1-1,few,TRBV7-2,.,CASSAGRGNTEAFF,TGTGCCAGCAGCGCGGGACGGGGGAACACTGAAGCTTTCTTT
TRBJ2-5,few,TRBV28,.,CASSQRQVERETQYF,TGTGCCAGCAGCCAACGACAGGTTGAACGAGAGACCCAGTACTTC
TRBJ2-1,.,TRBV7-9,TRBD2,CASSLGGTSVLQFF,TGTGCCAGCAGCTTAGGAGGGACTAGCGTTCTTCAGTTCTTC
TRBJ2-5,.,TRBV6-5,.,CASSPWTDQETQYF,TGTGCCAGCAGCCCCTGGACAGACCAAGAGACCCAGTACTTC
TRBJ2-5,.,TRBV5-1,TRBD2,CASWTSGRRETQYF,TGCGCCAGCTGGACTAGCGGGAGGCGAGAGACCCAGTACTTC
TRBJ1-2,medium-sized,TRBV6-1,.,CASSDRRSGYTF,TGTGCCAGCAGTGATAGGCGTTCTGGCTACACCTTC
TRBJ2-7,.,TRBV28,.,CASSSNFRRFNEQYF,TGTGCCAGCAGTTCGAATTTTCGGAGGTTTAACGAGCAGTACTTC
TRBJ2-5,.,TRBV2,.,CASSEYKETQYF,TGTGCCAGCAGTGAATACAAAGAGACCCAGTACTTC
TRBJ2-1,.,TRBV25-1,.,CASSKYHPGDEQFF,TGTGCCAGCAGTAAATACCATCCAGGGGATGAGCAGTTCTTC
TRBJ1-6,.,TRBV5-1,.,CASSFGRDGDSPLHF,TGCGCCAGCAGCTTCGGCCGGGACGGTGATTCACCCCTCCACTTT
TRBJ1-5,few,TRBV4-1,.,CASSQTGPYQPQHF,TGCGCCAGCAGCCAAACAGGACCCTATCAGCCCCAGCATTTT
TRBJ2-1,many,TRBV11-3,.,CASSLEWNYNEQFF,TGTGCCAGCAGCTTAGAATGGAACTACAATGAGCAGTTCTTC
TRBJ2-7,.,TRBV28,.,CASRTGGITYEQYF,TGTGCCAGCAGGACGGGCGGGATTACCTACGAGCAGTACTTC
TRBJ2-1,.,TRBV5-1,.,CASSTGTLSYNEQFF,TGCGCCAGCAGCACTGGGACCCTATCCTACAATGAGCAGTTCTTC
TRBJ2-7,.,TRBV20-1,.,CSASPTGLSDEQYF,TGCAGTGCTAGTCCGACAGGCCTGAGTGACGAGCAGTACTTC
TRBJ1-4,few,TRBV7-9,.,CASSKGPGGEKLFF,TGTGCCAGCAGCAAAGGGCCGGGTGGGGAAAAACTGTTTTTT
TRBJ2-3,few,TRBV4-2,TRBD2,CASSQGLADSTDTQYF,TGTGCCAGCAGCCAAGGACTAGCGGATAGCACAGATACGCAGTATTTT
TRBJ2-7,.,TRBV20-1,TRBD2,CSAYTSGRTYGQYF,TGCAGTGCTTACACTAGCGGGAGGACCTACGGGCAGTACTTC
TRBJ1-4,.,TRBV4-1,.,CASSRRSTNEKLFF,TGCGCCAGCAGCCGCCGGTCAACTAATGAAAAACTGTTTTTT
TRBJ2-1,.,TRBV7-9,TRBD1,CASSWGQRSYNEQFF,TGTGCCAGCAGCTGGGGACAGCGCTCCTACAATGAGCAGTTCTTC